The 25 T cell receptor delta chains below all came from one sample that was sequenced in a study of gamma delta lymphoproliferative disorders and STAT genes. TCRdb repeated clone calling on the multiplex PCR reads with CATT. This table has 1,500 to 2,000 delta-chain clones, 2.5% to 3% appearing once. Genomic DNA from isolated PBMCs served as the sequencing template. The sequenced sample was blood. The receptors were gathered from a human donor in good health.

Points on this clone: With only one base between it and a far larger clone, this is likely a read error. The sample contains more than one DNA sequence encoding this CDR3. The gene calls are TRDV2 and TRDJ1; D possibly corresponds to TRDD3 (5 bases). The CDR3 extends over 17 amino acids. The germline gives CDR1 GEAIGNYY, CDR2 EKD. The CDR3 loop is CACDTVGDRLYTDKLIF. The CDR3 DNA reads as TGTGCCTGTGACACCGTCGGGGACCGACTGTACACCGATAAACTCATCTTC.

As regards this clone: The TCRdb record carries a much larger clone's protein, which differs from this DNA's translation at residue 17; a read error is the likely cause, and the protein listed here is the DNA translation. The chain couples TRDV1 to TRDJ1, with 7 positions matching TRDD3. Germline V gene sequence: CDR1 TSWWSYY, CDR2 QGS. CDR3 length equals 19 residues. CDR3 amino acids: CALGEPARWIRGRRDKPIF. The CDR3 DNA follows: TGTGCTCTTGGGGAACCGGCGAGGTGGATACGCGGTCGTCGGGATAAACCCATCTTT.

In this sample, this clone turned up a few times. This likely traces to a read error, being one base from a far larger clone. In the same sample, other DNA sequences code for this CDR3. The chain uses TRDV2 and TRDJ3, with 8 nucleotides matching TRDD3. This CDR3 has 18 amino acids. Germline V CDR1 and CDR2: GEAIGNYY, EKD. This chain's CDR3 is CACDTYWGARGDTRQMFF. The CDR3 coding sequence is TGTGCCTGTGACACGTACTGGGGGGCGAGAGGGGACACCCGGCAGATGTTTTTC.

A remark on this clone: This clone may be a read error of a much larger clone one base away. The same CDR3 arises from other DNA sequences in this sample as well. The genes are TRDV1 and TRDJ1, with no clear D. V was clipped by 2 bases and J by 7 bases, with 20 bases between them. The CDR3 is made up of 16 amino acids. The V gene's germline CDR1 is TSWWSYY and CDR2 QGS. This chain's CDR3 is CALGEGRGSPELKLIF. CDR3 DNA sequence: TGTGCTCTTGGGGAAGGTAGAGGTTCCCCGGAACTTAAACTCATCTTT.

With regard to this clone: A read error likely explains this, since a far larger clone differs by one base. The identical CDR3 is also encoded by other nucleotide sequences in the sample. The chain combines TRDV2 with TRDJ1; 9 bases align to TRDD3. This CDR3 comprises 17 residues. Germline V gene data show CDR1 as GEAIGNYY and CDR2 as EKD. This CDR3 is CACDIMGGIPYTDKLIF. In nucleotides, the CDR3 is TGTGCCTGTGACATCATGGGGGGGATACCGTACACCGACAAACTCATCTTT.

This clone was observed a few times. TCRdb's listed protein matches a much larger clone and diverges from this DNA's translation at residue 8, likely through a read error; the protein shown comes from the DNA. J is TRDJ1 and V is TRDV3; 9 bases map to TRDD3. V was pared by 2 bases and J by 0 bases, with 25 bases of the junction left unmatched. CDR3 length: 21 amino acids. The germline gives CDR1 TVYSNPD, CDR2 GDNSRS (reference sequence). The CDR3: CAFQRPIFWGILRPHTDKLIF. CDR3 bases: TGTGCCTTTCAACGTCCGATCTTCTGGGGGATTCTAAGGCCCCACACCGATAAACTCATCTTT.

A few counts support this clone. The likely explanation is a read error, given a far larger clone one base away. In the same sample, other DNA sequences code for this CDR3. The chain employs TRDV2 and TRDJ3, with 8 bases aligning to TRDD3. Germline V gene sequence: CDR1 GEAIGNYY, CDR2 EKD. Losses at the gene ends were 0 bases for V and 2 bases for J; bases not matched to a gene: 11. CDR3 size: 20 residues. The CDR3 region is CACDTATGGPVTWDTRQMFF. Written as DNA, the CDR3 is TGTGCCTGTGACACCGCAACTGGGGGTCCCGTAACCTGGGACACCCGACAGATGTTTTTC.

With regard to this clone: The TCRdb record carries a much larger clone's protein, which differs from this DNA's translation at residue 6; a read error is the likely cause, and the protein listed here is the DNA translation. CDR3 sequence: CACDSRVDTAYTDKLIF. As DNA, the CDR3 is TGTGCCTGTGACTCACGGGTCGACACAGCGTACACCGATAAACTCATCTTT. The chain links TRDV2 to TRDJ1, with D unclear. The CDR3 has 17 residues. CDR1 GEAIGNYY and CDR2 EKD come from the germline V gene. The V end lost 3 bases, the J end lost 0 bases, and 19 bases lay between the germline ends.

Sample share makes this clone large. The same CDR3 is also encoded by other DNA sequences in this sample. This chain uses TRDV1 with TRDJ1, with D perhaps being TRDD2 or TRDD3 (9 bases each). CDR1 is TSWWSYY, CDR2 QGS, per germline. Between the trimmed V and J ends, which lost 3 bases and 0 bases, there was a span of 38 bases. This CDR3 has 24 amino acids. Here the CDR3 reads CALGDPSYVGGTGGRIKYTDKLIF. The CDR3, as DNA: TGTGCTCTTGGGGACCCTTCCTACGTGGGAGGAACTGGGGGACGCATTAAGTACACCGATAAACTCATCTTT.

This clone was recorded a few times. A far larger clone lies a single base away; this is likely a read error. Other DNA sequences in this specimen translate into the identical CDR3. The chain uses TRDV1 and TRDJ1, with 10 nucleotides matching TRDD3. Germline lookup yields CDR1 TSWWSYY and CDR2 QGS. CDR3 length: 20 amino acids. Here the CDR3 DNA reads TGTGCCCTTGGGGAATGGGACCTACAGATCCCTATTGGGGGATACAGGCGACTCATCTTT. Amino acids: CALGEWDLQIPIGGYRRLIF.

This clone was seen only a few times. The likely explanation is a read error, given a far larger clone one base away. It is unclear where the CDR3 begins or ends on the DNA, so no DNA is shown, and the CDR3 is as TCRdb lists it. This rearrangement joins TRAV29/DV5 to TRDJ1; the D call TRDD3 from the table was never checked on the DNA. The V gene's germline CDR1 is NSMFDY and CDR2 ISSIKDK. The CDR3 spans 18 residues, counting both ends. CDR3 sequence: CSVLLCSNQADTGLKLIF.

This clone has more than one count but fewer than ten. Only one base separates this from a far larger clonotype, so it likely reflects a read error. The same CDR3 can be traced to other DNA sequences in this sample. The J gene is TRDJ1, the V gene TRDV1, with 10 bases matching TRDD3. The germline V gene encodes CDR1 TSWWSYY and CDR2 QGS. The CDR3 is 15 residues long. The CDR3 protein is CALGVDFLLGDIFIF. In DNA, the CDR3 is TGCGCTCTTGGGGTCGACTTCCTTCTGGGGGATATTTTCATCTTT.

This clone has just a few counts. A single base is all that separates this from a far larger clone, so a read error is likely. The sample contains more than one DNA sequence encoding this CDR3. V is TRDV2 and J is TRDJ1; TRDD2 or TRDD3 may be the D gene (5 bases each). The germline V and J ends were trimmed by 4 bases and 2 bases, with 16 bases remaining between them. CDR3 size: 15 residues. The germline V gene encodes CDR1 GEAIGNYY and CDR2 EKD. The CDR3: CACETYQLGTDKLIF. In nucleotides, the CDR3 is TGTGCCTGTGAAACCTACCAATTGGGGACCGATAAACTCATCTTT.

This clone was counted a few times. A read error may explain this, as a much larger clone is one base away. This sequence joins TRDV1 and TRDJ1; possibly TRDD3 for D (6 bases). The germline V gene encodes CDR1 TSWWSYY and CDR2 QGS. The CDR3 spans 18 residues. CDR3 DNA: TGTGCTCTTGGGGAACTTGGAGTGGGGGGACCGTACACCGATAAACCCATCTTT. This gives the protein CALGELGVGGPYTDKPIF.

This clone has a handful of counts. With only one base between it and a far larger clone, this is likely a read error. The DNA is left out, because the CDR3 cannot be placed on it with certainty; the CDR3 is given as TCRdb lists it. Within the sample, other DNA sequences also encode this same CDR3. The J gene is TRDJ1, the V gene TRAV29/DV5; the D call TRDD3 from the table was never checked on the DNA. Germline V gives CDR1 NSMFDY, CDR2 ISSIKDK. The CDR3 is 22 amino acids long, termini counted. The CDR3 region is CSVLLCGGRGLGDTANTDKLIF.

The table lists this clone with a few counts. This likely stems from a read error, as it lies one base from a far larger clone. Other nucleotide sequences from this sample produce the same CDR3. The genes are TRDV3 and TRDJ1; TRDD3 agrees at 8 bases. Germline-derived CDR1 and CDR2 are TVYSNPD and GDNSRS (reference sequence). The CDR3 is 16 residues long. The CDR3 protein is CASRGYWGYCTDKLIF. CDR3 in DNA: TGTGCCTCCCGTGGGTACTGGGGATACTGCACCGACAAACTCATCTTT.

This clone appeared a few times. This likely came from a read error, as a far larger clone is one base away. The sample has other DNA sequences that encode this CDR3 too. The CDR3 loop reads CACDALLGDNRYTDKLIF. CDR3 in DNA: TGTGCCTGTGACGCCCTACTGGGGGACAACCGGTACACCGATAAACTCATCTTT. The chain joins TRDV2 to TRDJ1; 9 nucleotides match TRDD3. The CDR3 totals 18 residues. Trimming at V came to 3 bases and at J to 0 bases, leaving 13 bases not matched to a gene. Germline CDR1 GEAIGNYY, CDR2 EKD.

Comment on this clone: The likely explanation is a read error, given a far larger clone one base away. Different DNA sequences within this sample yield the same CDR3. DNA for the CDR3: TGCGCCTTTAAACGCCCTACGACAGTACTGGGGGATACGCGGTGGTACACCGATAAACTCATCTTT. Its translation is CAFKRPTTVLGDTRWYTDKLIF. V gene TRDV3 combines with J gene TRDJ1, with TRDD3 identical over 13 bases. Per the germline V gene, CDR1 is TVYSNPD and CDR2 is GDNSRS (reference sequence). CDR3 length: 22 amino acids.

About this clone: TCRdb's entry gives the protein of a much larger clone, which mismatches this DNA's translation at residue 9, likely from a read error; the protein reported here is translated from the DNA. The rearrangement joins TRDV2 to TRDJ1, with TRDD3 matching 7 bases. The V gene end was trimmed by 3 bases and the J gene end by 2 bases; junction bases not matched to a gene: 8. The CDR3 runs to 15 residues. Germline V CDR1 and CDR2: GEAIGNYY, EKD. CDR3: CACDSWGSETDKLIF. In DNA, the CDR3 is TGTGCCTGTGACTCCTGGGGGTCGGAGACCGATAAACTCATCTTT.

On this clone itself: It differs at one base from a far larger clone, so likely a read error. The same CDR3 is also encoded by other DNA sequences in this sample. The genes are TRDV2 and TRDJ1, with D perhaps matching TRDD1 (5 bases). CDR1 is GEAIGNYY and CDR2 is EKD in the germline V gene. This CDR3 spans 15 amino acids. DNA of the CDR3: TGTGCCTGTGACATAGGGAACAAATACACCGATAAACTCATCTTC. It translates to CACDIGNKYTDKLIF.

This clone was seen only a few times. The protein TCRdb gives is from a much larger clone and does not agree with this DNA's translation at residue 9, likely a read error; the protein shown here comes from the DNA. The gene calls are TRDV2 and TRDJ1, with a weak D call TRDD3 (6 bases). This CDR3 is built from 19 residues. The V gene's germline CDR1 is GEAIGNYY and CDR2 EKD. The germline V and J ends were trimmed by 0 bases and 1 base, with 23 bases remaining between them. The CDR3 DNA follows: TGTGCCTGTGACACCGTGGGGGGGGGTACGCGGAAATCCACCGATAAACTCATCTTT. It yields the protein CACDTVGGGTRKSTDKLIF.

This clone was seen more than once but under ten times. The mismatch at residue 9 between this DNA's translation and the TCRdb protein of a much larger clone likely reflects a read error; the protein shown is translated from the DNA. The V gene is TRDV2, the J gene TRDJ1; 7 bases are a match to TRDD3. V trimming: 3 bases; J trimming: 3 bases; junction bases outside the gene matches: 6. This CDR3 has 14 residues. Germline lookup yields CDR1 GEAIGNYY and CDR2 EKD. The CDR3 bases are TGTGCCTGTGACCCGGTGGGGGAACCCGATAAACTCATCTTT. The encoded protein is CACDPVGEPDKLIF.

This clone occurred a few times. TCRdb pairs this DNA with a much larger clone's protein that differs at residue 13, likely a read error; the protein shown was translated from the DNA. The chain carries TRAV29/DV5 and TRDJ1; D is unresolved. Per the germline V gene, CDR1 is NSMFDY and CDR2 is ISSIKDK. This CDR3 spans 16 amino acids. The CDR3 DNA reads TGTGCAGCAAGCGGAGTTGATTTACCGTACACCGATAGACTCATCTTT. Translation: CAASGVDLPYTDRLIF.

In its sample, this clone ranks as large (0.1 to 1%). CDR3 protein: CALGEKSPYPTGGLNKLIF. In DNA, the CDR3 is TGTGCTCTTGGGGAAAAATCACCCTACCCCACTGGGGGTCTGAATAAACTCATCTTT. The gene calls are TRDV1 and TRDJ1; TRDD3 aligns across 8 bases. The CDR3 is 19 amino acids. Per germline, CDR1 TSWWSYY and CDR2 QGS. With V trimmed by 2 bases and J by 6 bases, 20 bases remained unmatched.

This clone appeared a few times. The protein that TCRdb holds for this DNA derives from a much larger clone and differs from the translated DNA at residue 10, which likely indicates a read error; the protein shown here is translated from the DNA. This rearrangement joins TRDV2 to TRDJ1, with 9 bases lining up with TRDD3. CDR1 and CDR2 (germline): GEAIGNYY, EKD. This CDR3 region has 15 residues. Germline trimming cut 5 bases from V and 4 bases from J; bases unmatched to any gene: 10. This chain's CDR3 is CACAGLGDGSDKLIF. In DNA form, the CDR3 reads TGTGCCTGTGCAGGGCTGGGGGATGGGAGCGATAAACTCATCTTT.